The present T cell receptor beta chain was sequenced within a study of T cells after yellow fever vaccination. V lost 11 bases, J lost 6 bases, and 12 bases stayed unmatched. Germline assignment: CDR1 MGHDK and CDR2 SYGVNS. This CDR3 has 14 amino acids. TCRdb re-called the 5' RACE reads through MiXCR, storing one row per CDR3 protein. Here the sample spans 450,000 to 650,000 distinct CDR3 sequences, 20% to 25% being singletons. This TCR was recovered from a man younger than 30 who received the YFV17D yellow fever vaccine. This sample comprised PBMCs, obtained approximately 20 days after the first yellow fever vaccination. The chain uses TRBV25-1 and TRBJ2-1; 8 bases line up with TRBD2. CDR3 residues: CASRLGGGPNEQFF. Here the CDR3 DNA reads TGTGCCTCTCGTCTAGGCGGGGGGCCCAATGAGCAGTTCTTC.